Below are 29 T cell receptor beta chains sequenced from a single sample in a study of regulatory T cells in long-lasting Graves disease. The time point: newly diagnosed GD, antithyroid drugs for less than 3 months. PBMC-derived RNA was used for the TCR library. Building the TCR beta libraries relied on iRepertoire HTBI primers, and CDR3 regions underwent Arm-PCR. TCRdb independently ran MiXCR on the multiplex PCR reads; one entry per CDR3 protein. The sample lists 400,000 to 500,000 distinct CDR3 sequences, about 15% occurring once. In addition, the sample was reused for a study of T cells in Graves' hyperthyroidism and ophthalmopathy.

The sequenced sample was peripheral blood mononuclear cells (PBMCs), obtained at new diagnosis, from a patient treated with antithyroid drugs. These TCRs come from a woman under 40 with Graves disease.

This chain joins TRBV2 and TRBJ2-7; no definite D call. Germline CDR1 is SNHLY and CDR2 is FYNNEI. The CDR3 is 14 residues long. V lost 10 bases, J lost 0 bases, and 16 bases lay in between. The CDR3 spells CATTRSQSSYEQYF. The CDR3 DNA reads TGTGCCACGACACGAAGCCAGAGCTCCTACGAGCAGTACTTC. The full variable domain, its missing parts supplied by reference TRBV2 and TRBJ2-7, is EPEVTQTPSHQVTQMGQEVILRCVPISNHLYFYWYRQILGQKVEFLVSFYNNEISEKSEIFDDQFSVERPDGSNFTLKIRSTKLEDSAMYFCATTRSQSSYEQYFGPGTRLTVT.

Remarks on this clonotype: This may come from a read error, since a much larger clone is one base off. The chain is built from TRBV3-1 and TRBJ2-7; a possible D gene is TRBD1 (5 bases). CDR1 is LGHDT and CDR2 is YNNKEL in the germline V gene (reference sequence). Trimming stripped 4 bases from V and 0 bases from J, with 19 bases between. The CDR3 spans 17 residues. This chain's CDR3 is CASSLSRNRLVSYEQYF. In nucleotides, the CDR3 is TGTGCCAGCAGCCTAAGTCGAAACAGGTTGGTCTCCTACGAGCAGTACTTC.

This clonotype appeared many times. The chain employs TRBV27 and TRBJ1-5; D possibly corresponds to TRBD1 (6 bases). Germline CDR1 MNHEY, CDR2 SMNVEV (reference sequence). CDR3 length equals 14 residues. V lost 8 bases, J lost 3 bases, and 14 bases lay in between. The CDR3 nucleotides are TGTGCCAGCTCACCAGACAGGCTCAATCAGCCCCAGCATTTT. Amino acid sequence: CASSPDRLNQPQHF.

The V and J genes are TRBV5-1 and TRBJ2-3; 7 positions agree with TRBD2. CDR1 SGHRS and CDR2 YFSETQ come from the germline V gene. The ends lost 0 bases at V and 2 bases at J; junction bases unmatched: 6. The CDR3 has 16 residues. The CDR3 coding sequence is TGCGCCAGCAGCTTGGGTATGGGAGGGGTCACAGATACGCAGTATTTT. It encodes CASSLGMGGVTDTQYF. Full variable domain (remainder filled in from reference TRBV5-1 and TRBJ2-3): KAGVTQTPRYLIKTRGQQVTLSCSPISGHRSVSWYQQTPGQGLQFLFEYFSETQRNKGNFPGRFSGRQFSNSRSEMNVSTLELGDSALYLCASSLGMGGVTDTQYFGPGTRLTVL.

J is TRBJ1-3 and V is TRBV6-2 or TRBV6-3; 10 bases fit TRBD1. Germline assignment: CDR1 MNHEY and CDR2 SVGEGT. CDR3 length: 18 amino acids. J gave up 0 bases and V 0 bases, and 5 bases lay outside the gene matches. CDR3 amino acids: CASSYSMGQGSSGNTIYF. CDR3 coding DNA: TGTGCCAGCAGTTACTCCATGGGACAGGGGTCCTCTGGAAACACCATATATTTT.

This clonotype appeared many times. The gene calls are TRBV7-6 and TRBJ2-1; D gene ambiguous. Germline V gene lookup returns CDR1 SGHVS and CDR2 FNYEAQ. This CDR3 is built from 13 residues. Trimming left V 5 bases short and J 10 bases short, with 15 bases between. This CDR3 reads CASSRAGNQEQFF. The CDR3 DNA is TGTGCCAGCAGCCGGGCTGGAAATCAAGAGCAGTTCTTC.

Ten or more counts support this clonotype. The chain has TRBV27 and TRBJ2-5, with 11 bases matching TRBD2. V was clipped by 4 bases and J by 5 bases; unmatched bases: 6. Germline assignment: CDR1 MNHEY and CDR2 SMNVEV (reference sequence). The CDR3 length is 15 residues. CDR3 in amino acids: CASSSLAGAGETQYF. Here the CDR3 DNA reads TGTGCCAGCAGTTCACTAGCGGGAGCCGGGGAGACCCAGTACTTC.

With regard to this clonotype: A far larger clone lies a single base away; this is likely a read error. This sequence joins TRBV28 and TRBJ1-1; possibly TRBD1 for D (5 bases). The germline V gene encodes CDR1 MDHEN and CDR2 SYDVKM. CDR3 length equals 14 residues. CDR3 DNA: TGTGCCGGCAGTCCGGGGACGAAGAACACTGAAGCTTTCTTT. It translates to CAGSPGTKNTEAFF. Using reference TRBV28 and TRBJ1-1 for the parts outside the CDR3, the full variable domain is DVKVTQSSRYLVKRTGEKVFLECVQDMDHENMFWYRQDPGLGLRLIYFSYDVKMKEKGDIPEGYSVSREKKERFSLILESASTNQTSMYLCAGSPGTKNTEAFFGQGTRLTVV.

The table lists this clonotype with many counts. The V call is TRBV29-1, the J call TRBJ1-1; D call uncertain. The CDR3 sequence is 11 residues long. Trimming took off 3 bases at V and 1 base at J, with 3 bases between the two ends. The germline V gene has CDR1 SQVTM and CDR2 ANQGSEA. CDR3 nucleotides: TGCAGCGTTGAGAGGAACACTGAAGCTTTCTTT. Translating gives CSVERNTEAFF.

About this clonotype: A read error is possible here, since a much larger clone lies one base away. The CDR3 bases are TGTGCCTGGAGGGGGAAGGGACAGGGAGTTGAGCAGTACTTC. It yields the protein CAWRGKGQGVEQYF. The V gene is TRBV30, the J gene TRBJ2-5; 9 bases are shared with TRBD1. The trim removed 3 bases at V and 11 bases at J, leaving 13 bases unmatched. The CDR3 loop spans 14 amino acids. Germline V lookup: CDR1 GTSNPN, CDR2 SVGIG (reference sequence).

This clonotype was counted many times. The chain joins TRBV29-1 to TRBJ2-6; 7 nucleotides match TRBD2. This CDR3 spans 16 amino acids. Trimming at V came to 6 bases and at J to 2 bases, leaving 10 bases not matched to a gene. CDR1 and CDR2 (germline): SQVTM, ANQGSEA. The CDR3 reads CSVGGTGATGANVLTF. The CDR3 DNA reads TGCAGCGTCGGGGGGACCGGGGCGACTGGGGCCAACGTCCTGACTTTC.

This clonotype was observed many times. The chain joins TRBV19 to TRBJ2-7; TRBD1 or TRBD2 may be the D gene (5 bases each). The CDR3 totals 12 residues. Germline-derived CDR1 and CDR2 are LNHDA and SQIVND (reference sequence). V was pared by 7 bases and J by 3 bases, with 10 bases between. This chain's CDR3 is CASTGAYYEQYF. The CDR3 coding sequence is TGTGCCAGTACCGGGGCCTACTACGAGCAGTACTTC.

This clonotype showed up just a few times. The CDR3 region is CASSLGRDNQPQHF. The CDR3 nucleotides are TGTGCCAGCAGTTTGGGTCGTGATAATCAGCCCCAGCATTTT. V usage is TRBV12-3 or TRBV12-4 and J usage is TRBJ1-5; D remains ambiguous. Trimming removed 3 bases at V and 4 bases at J, with 10 bases between. The CDR3 has 14 amino acids.

This clonotype has a handful of counts. The chain uses TRBV14 and TRBJ1-1; D call uncertain. The length of the CDR3 is 17 residues. Per the germline V gene, CDR1 is SGHDN and CDR2 is FVKESK. V was trimmed by 0 bases and J by 0 bases, leaving 14 bases between them. CDR3 protein: CASSQDPPGQVNTEAFF. CDR3 DNA sequence: TGTGCCAGCAGCCAAGATCCCCCCGGGCAGGTGAACACTGAAGCTTTCTTT.

This clonotype has ten or more counts. The J gene is TRBJ1-1, the V gene TRBV11-1, with 7 nucleotides matching TRBD1. Trimming cost V 4 bases and J 0 bases; bases outside gene matches: 8. Germline V gene sequence: CDR1 SGHAT, CDR2 FQDESV (reference sequence). This CDR3 region has 16 residues. CDR3 region: CASSSRDSVVNTEAFF. The CDR3 coding sequence is TGTGCCAGCAGCTCCAGGGACAGCGTCGTGAACACTGAAGCTTTCTTT.

This clonotype occurred a few times. The CDR3 is CASSQRPAQYF. The CDR3 DNA is TGTGCCAGCAGCCAGAGACCGGCCCAGTACTTC. The chain carries TRBV28 and TRBJ2-5; D is ambiguous. The ends were cut back, 6 bases at V and 9 bases at J, with 11 bases in the middle. CDR1 and CDR2 from the germline V gene are MDHEN and SYDVKM. The CDR3 contains 11 residues.

This clonotype has ten or more counts. This chain links TRBV4-1 with TRBJ2-1; 10 bases line up with TRBD2. The V segment lost 0 bases and the J segment 3 bases; nucleotides outside the gene matches: 14. Germline V gene data show CDR1 as MGHRA and CDR2 as YSYEKL. There are 20 residues in the CDR3. The CDR3 DNA reads as TGCGCCAGCAGCCAAGATAAGCTGCGGCTAGCGGGAGTCATCTACAATGAGCAGTTCTTC. This encodes CASSQDKLRLAGVIYNEQFF.

This clonotype was seen only a few times. V gene TRBV9 combines with J gene TRBJ2-2, with 14 bases fitting TRBD2. The junction had 2 bases not matched to a gene; V was cut back by 0 bases and J by 4 bases. The CDR3 totals 17 residues. Germline V CDR1 and CDR2: SGDLS, YYNGEE. CDR3 nucleotide sequence: TGTGCCAGCAGCGTAGGGGGACTAGCGGGAGTCACCGGGGAGCTGTTTTTT. The encoded protein is CASSVGGLAGVTGELFF.

This clonotype was seen only once. This chain connects TRBV9 to TRBJ1-4; D is perhaps TRBD1 (5 bases). This CDR3 contains 16 residues. The germline V gene encodes CDR1 SGDLS and CDR2 YYNGEE. Trimming left V 5 bases short and J 0 bases short, with 14 bases between. The CDR3 DNA is TGTGCCAGCAGTGGGGGACGTTTAGCAACTAATGAAAAACTGTTTTTT. Translating gives CASSGGRLATNEKLFF.

The genes are TRBV27 and TRBJ2-7; the match to TRBD1 covers 8 bases. CDR3 length: 13 residues. Germline V gives CDR1 MNHEY, CDR2 SMNVEV (reference sequence). Trimming cost V 3 bases and J 7 bases; bases outside gene matches: 5. The CDR3 DNA reads as TGTGCCAGCAGTTTCAACAGGGGGAGGGAGCAGTACTTC. As protein: CASSFNRGREQYF.

This clonotype was recorded many times. J is TRBJ2-5 and V is TRBV28; D remains ambiguous. Trimming left V 5 bases short and J 1 base short, with 11 bases between. Germline CDR1 and CDR2: MDHEN and SYDVKM. This CDR3 spans 14 amino acids. The CDR3 DNA follows: TGTGCCAGCAGTACGCCGGATACCCAAGAGACCCAGTACTTC. Residues: CASSTPDTQETQYF. The full variable domain, with the rest looked up from reference TRBV28 and TRBJ2-5, is DVKVTQSSRYLVKRTGEKVFLECVQDMDHENMFWYRQDPGLGLRLIYFSYDVKMKEKGDIPEGYSVSREKKERFSLILESASTNQTSMYLCASSTPDTQETQYFGPGTRLLVL.

This clonotype has ten or more counts. This sequence joins TRBV7-3 and TRBJ2-1; D not resolved. The CDR3 contains 15 residues. The V gene lost 4 bases and the J gene lost 0 bases, with 10 bases spanning the gap. CDR1 and CDR2 (germline): SGHTA, FQGTGA. The CDR3 DNA is TGTGCCAGCAGCTCTAGGGCTAGCTCCTACAATGAGCAGTTCTTC. Its protein product is CASSSRASSYNEQFF.

The V and J genes are TRBV5-6 and TRBJ2-5, with 7 bases lining up with TRBD2. The CDR3 covers 14 residues. In germline, CDR1 is SGHDT, CDR2 YYEEEE. The trim removed 2 bases at V and 4 bases at J, leaving 5 bases unmatched. The CDR3, as DNA: TGTGCCAGCAGCTTTGTAAGCGGGACAGAGACCCAGTACTTC. It specifies CASSFVSGTETQYF.

The V gene is TRBV2, the J gene TRBJ2-2; 9 bases agree with TRBD2. Germline loops: CDR1 SNHLY, CDR2 FYNNEI. CDR3 size: 17 residues. Unmatched junction bases numbered 7, after V lost 4 bases and J lost 1 base. The CDR3: CASSGDSGSRNTGELFF. CDR3 nucleotide sequence: TGTGCCAGCAGTGGTGATAGCGGGAGTCGGAACACCGGGGAGCTGTTTTTT.

At least ten counts were recorded for this clonotype. The V and J genes are TRBV15 and TRBJ2-3; D not certain. The CDR3 consists of 15 residues. CDR1 and CDR2 from the germline V gene are LNHNV and YYDKDF (reference sequence). V was clipped by 1 base and J by 4 bases, with 12 bases between them. The CDR3 nucleotides read TGTGCCACCAGCAGAGGAACGAGGTTCCCAGATACGCAGTATTTT. Its translation is CATSRGTRFPDTQYF.

Regarding this clonotype: This clone may be a read error of a much larger clone one base away. No conserved phenylalanine or tryptophan is present at the end of the CDR3, so a read error is the likely explanation. The gene calls are TRBV7-3 and TRBJ2-3; possibly TRBD1 for D (5 bases). Germline V gene lookup returns CDR1 SGHTA and CDR2 FQGTGA. V lost 1 base and J 6 bases, leaving 17 bases between the germline ends. The CDR3 has 16 residues. Here the CDR3 reads CASSLNPFRVSDTQYL. CDR3 bases: TGTGCCAGCAGCTTAAATCCATTCAGGGTATCCGATACGCAGTATTTG.

This clonotype was counted a few times. This rearrangement joins TRBV6-6 to TRBJ1-3; no firm D call. From germline, CDR1 is MNHNY and CDR2 SVGAGI (reference sequence). V dropped 0 bases and J dropped 0 bases, with 12 bases sitting between them. The CDR3 runs 17 residues. For the CDR3, the DNA is TGTGCCAGCAGTTACTCGTGGTTGGAACGCTCTGGAAACACCATATATTTT. This encodes CASSYSWLERSGNTIYF.

The chain recombines TRBV18 with TRBJ1-4, with unresolved D. V was cut by 3 bases and J by 0 bases, with 20 bases left in between. The CDR3 length is 19 residues. Germline CDR1 is KGHSH and CDR2 is LQKENI. The CDR3 sequence: CASSPTARWEPATNEKLFF. CDR3 coding DNA: TGTGCCAGCTCACCGACTGCCCGGTGGGAGCCTGCAACTAATGAAAAACTGTTTTTT.

This clonotype was counted between two and nine times. The genes are TRBV12-3 or TRBV12-4 and TRBJ1-5, with 10 bases that match TRBD1. The CDR3 covers 14 residues. The J segment lost 10 bases and the V segment lost 5 bases, leaving 8 bases of the junction unmatched. In DNA form, the CDR3 reads TGTGCCAGCAGTCAGACAGGGGGCGGTGGACCCCAGCATTTT. Translation: CASSQTGGGGPQHF.